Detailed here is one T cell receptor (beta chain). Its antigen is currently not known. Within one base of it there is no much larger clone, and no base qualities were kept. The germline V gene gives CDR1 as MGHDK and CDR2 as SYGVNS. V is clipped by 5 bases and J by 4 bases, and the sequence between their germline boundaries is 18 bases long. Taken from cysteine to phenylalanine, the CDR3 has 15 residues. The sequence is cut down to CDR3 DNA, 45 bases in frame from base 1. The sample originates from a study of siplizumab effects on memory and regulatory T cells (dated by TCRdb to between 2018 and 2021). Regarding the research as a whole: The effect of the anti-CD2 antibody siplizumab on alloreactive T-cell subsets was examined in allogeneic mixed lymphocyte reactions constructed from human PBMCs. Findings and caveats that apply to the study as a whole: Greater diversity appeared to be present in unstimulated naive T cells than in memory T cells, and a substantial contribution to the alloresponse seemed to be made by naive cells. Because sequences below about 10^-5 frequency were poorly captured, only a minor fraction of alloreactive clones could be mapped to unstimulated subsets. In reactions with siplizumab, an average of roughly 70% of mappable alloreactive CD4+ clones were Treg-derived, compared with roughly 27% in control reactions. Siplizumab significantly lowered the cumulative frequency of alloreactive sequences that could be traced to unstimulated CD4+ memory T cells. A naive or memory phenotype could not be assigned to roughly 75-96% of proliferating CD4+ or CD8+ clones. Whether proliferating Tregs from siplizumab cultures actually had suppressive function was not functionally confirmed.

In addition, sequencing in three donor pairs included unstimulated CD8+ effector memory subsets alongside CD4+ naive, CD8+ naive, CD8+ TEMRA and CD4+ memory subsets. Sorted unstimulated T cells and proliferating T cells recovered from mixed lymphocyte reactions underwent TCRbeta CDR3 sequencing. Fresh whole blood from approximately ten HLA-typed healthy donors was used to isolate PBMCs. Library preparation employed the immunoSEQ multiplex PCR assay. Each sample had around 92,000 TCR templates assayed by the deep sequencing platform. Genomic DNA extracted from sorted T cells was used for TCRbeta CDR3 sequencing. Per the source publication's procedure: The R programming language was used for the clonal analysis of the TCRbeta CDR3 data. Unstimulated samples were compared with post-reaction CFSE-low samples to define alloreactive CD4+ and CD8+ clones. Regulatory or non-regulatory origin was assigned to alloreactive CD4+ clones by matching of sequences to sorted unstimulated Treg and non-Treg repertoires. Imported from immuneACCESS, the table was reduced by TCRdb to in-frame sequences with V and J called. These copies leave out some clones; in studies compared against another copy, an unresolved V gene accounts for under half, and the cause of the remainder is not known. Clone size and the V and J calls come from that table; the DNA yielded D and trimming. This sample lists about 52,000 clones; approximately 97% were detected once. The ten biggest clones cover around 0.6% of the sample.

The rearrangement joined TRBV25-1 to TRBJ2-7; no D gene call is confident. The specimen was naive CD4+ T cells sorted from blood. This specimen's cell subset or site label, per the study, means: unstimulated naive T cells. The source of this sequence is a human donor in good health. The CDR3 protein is CASSTRRAIGYEQYF. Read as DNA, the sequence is TGTGCCAGCAGTACACGACGGGCCATAGGGTACGAGCAGTACTTC.